The T cell receptor beta chain under discussion was sequenced for a study of neurological immune-mediated disorders. With 10-nucleotide random UMIs, 5'RACE was used to make the cDNA. In TCRdb, the 5' RACE reads were re-called with MiXCR into one record per CDR3 protein. Altogether fewer than 50,000 distinct CDR3 sequences are present, 13% being singletons, with the ten largest covering around 10%. CDR3 size: 13 residues. Germline values: CDR1 DFQATT, CDR2 SNEGSKA (reference sequence). Described time point: longitudinal time-point 3. Remarks on this clonotype: The target antigen is unknown. This sequence may be a read error, since a much larger clone differs from it by one base.

Study-wide results and limits: Multiple sclerosis patients had less TCR clonal expansion than even healthy controls, unlike HTLV-1-associated myelopathy.

The sample taken for sequencing was PBMCs. The genes are TRBV20-1 and TRBJ1-1, with D uncertain. The receptor was derived from a young man in good health. In DNA form, the CDR3 reads TGCAGTTCTAGAGGCCTGATCTTGACTGAAGCTTTCTTT. Translating it yields CSSRGLILTEAFF.